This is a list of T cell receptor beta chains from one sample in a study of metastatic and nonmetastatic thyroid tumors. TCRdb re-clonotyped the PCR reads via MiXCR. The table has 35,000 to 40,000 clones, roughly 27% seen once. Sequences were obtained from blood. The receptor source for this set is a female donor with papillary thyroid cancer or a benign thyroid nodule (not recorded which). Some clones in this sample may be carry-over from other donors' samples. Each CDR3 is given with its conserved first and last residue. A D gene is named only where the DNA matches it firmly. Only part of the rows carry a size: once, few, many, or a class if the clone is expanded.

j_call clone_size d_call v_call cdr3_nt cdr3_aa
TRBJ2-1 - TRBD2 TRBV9 TGTGCCAGCAGCGTAGTAGCGGGAGGGGGATACAATGAGCAGTTCTTC CASSVVAGGGYNEQFF
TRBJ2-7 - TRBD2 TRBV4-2 TGTGCCAGCAGCCAAGAACTAGCGGGATATTCCTACGAGCAGTACTTC CASSQELAGYSYEQYF
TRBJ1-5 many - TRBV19 TGTGCCAGTAAACGGGAGGGCAATCAGCCCCAGCATTTT CASKREGNQPQHF
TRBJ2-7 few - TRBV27 TGTGTCAGTAGTTTCGGGGGGCCTTCCTACGAGCAGTACTTC CVSSFGGPSYEQYF
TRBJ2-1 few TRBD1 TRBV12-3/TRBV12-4 TGTGCCAGCAGTCCGGGACAGGCCTGGGGGCAGTTCTTC CASSPGQAWGQFF
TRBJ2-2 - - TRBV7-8 TGTGCCAGCAGCTTAGAGACGGCGACCGGGGAGCTGTTTTTT CASSLETATGELFF
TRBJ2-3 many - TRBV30 TGTGCCTGGAGTGTAAACAGGTTCACAGATACGCAGTATTTT CAWSVNRFTDTQYF
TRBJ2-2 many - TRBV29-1 TGCATCAAGGTCGCGGCGGGCACCGGGGAGCTGTTTTTT CIKVAAGTGELFF
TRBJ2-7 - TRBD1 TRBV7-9 TGTGCCAGCAGCGCCCGGGACAGCCCCTACGAGCAGTACTTC CASSARDSPYEQYF
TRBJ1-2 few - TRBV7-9 TGTGCCAGCAGCTTAGCGTCTCAGTCCTACACCTTC CASSLASQSYTF
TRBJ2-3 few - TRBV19 TGTGCCAGTAGAACTCAACTAGTCACAGATACGCAGTATTTT CASRTQLVTDTQYF
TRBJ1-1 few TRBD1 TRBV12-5 TGTGCTAGTGGCTGGACAGGGGGTGGAGTCACTGAAGCTTTCTTT CASGWTGGGVTEAFF
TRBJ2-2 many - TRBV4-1 TGCGCCAGCAGCCAGGGACAAAACACCGGGGAGCTGTTTTTT CASSQGQNTGELFF
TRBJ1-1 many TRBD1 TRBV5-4 TGTGCCAGCAGCTTACCCACAGGGGGGAACACTGAAGCTTTCTTT CASSLPTGGNTEAFF
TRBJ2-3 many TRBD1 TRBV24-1 TGTGCCACCAGTAGGCCAGGGGGAGATACGCAGTATTTT CATSRPGGDTQYF
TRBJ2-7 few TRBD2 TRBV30 TGTGCCTGGGCGCGGGGGTCCAGCGGCCCCTCCTACGAGCAGTACTTC CAWARGSSGPSYEQYF
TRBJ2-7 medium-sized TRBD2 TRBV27 TGTGCCAGCCGAAAGAAAGTAAGGACTAGCGGGACCTCCTACGAGCAGTACTTC CASRKKVRTSGTSYEQYF
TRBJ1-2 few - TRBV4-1 TGCGCCAGCAGCCAAGATCTTGGGGAAACCTATGGCTACACCTTC CASSQDLGETYGYTF
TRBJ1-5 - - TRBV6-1 TGTGCCAGCGGTGACCTCGGACATCAGCCCCAGCATTTT CASGDLGHQPQHF
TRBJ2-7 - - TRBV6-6 TGTGCCAGCAGTTACTCCCTACCGGGAGCGTACGAGCAGTACTTC CASSYSLPGAYEQYF